The clone carrying this T cell receptor beta chain was seen a few times. This entry comes from a study of blood T cells in healthy people across ages. V was pared by 3 bases and J by 0 bases, with 11 bases of the junction left unmatched. Germline V CDR1 and CDR2: SGDLS, YYNGEE. The CDR3 is 17 amino acids. A second 7 to 11 cycle PCR used barcoded and J-beta primers. TCRdb reanalysed the 5' RACE reads using MiXCR and keeps one entry per CDR3 protein. In the table there are 850,000 to 1,100,000 distinct CDR3 sequences, less than 45% of which are singletons. The TCR originated in a man aged 18 to 29 in good health. The chain combines TRBV9 with TRBJ1-2; TRBD1 matches 7 bases. Sequencing used blood. The CDR3 sequence is CASSASTGSGSNYGYTF. In nucleotides, the CDR3 is TGTGCCAGCAGCGCCTCGACAGGGTCGGGTTCTAACTATGGCTACACCTTC.